Listed below are T cell receptor beta chains from one sample, sequenced in a study of blood T cell repertoires in COVID-19. Sequencing used immunoSEQ multiplex PCR; TCRdb keeps in-frame clones, though not all of them. Found here are a few hundred thousand clones, around 83% of them singletons; the top ten hold around 2%. The sequencing sample was made of peripheral blood. These receptors were collected from a man aged 25-45 years who had recovered from COVID-19. Each CDR3 is given with its conserved first and last residue. A D gene is named only where the DNA matches it firmly. Not every row has a clone size; where given, it reads once, few, many or a size class.

CDR3 length	J gene	V gene	D gene	clone size	CDR3 DNA	CDR3 protein
15	TRBJ2-1	TRBV7-9	TRBD2	few	TGTGCCAGCAGCGGACTAGCGGGGGCCCACAATGAGCAGTTCTTC	CASSGLAGAHNEQFF
14	TRBJ2-7	TRBV10-3	NA	few	TGTGCCATCCGGCCGACAGATAGTATCTACGAGCAGTACTTC	CAIRPTDSIYEQYF
13	TRBJ1-6	TRBV12-3/TRBV12-4	NA	NA	TGTGCCAGCAGTTTGCGGGGTCGGGCGCCCCTCCACTTT	CASSLRGRAPLHF
15	TRBJ2-3	TRBV3-1/TRBV3-2	TRBD2	NA	TGTGCCAGCAGCCAAGATCGGACTAGCGGAGATACGCAGTATTTT	CASSQDRTSGDTQYF
14	TRBJ2-1	TRBV2	NA	NA	TGTGCCACCCGGGCAGGGCATTCCTCCAATGAGCAGTTCTTC	CATRAGHSSNEQFF
14	TRBJ1-3	TRBV10-2	NA	NA	TGCGCCAGCAGTGGCCTGAGTCGGGGAAACACCATATATTTT	CASSGLSRGNTIYF
15	TRBJ1-6	TRBV28	TRBD1	once	TGTGCCAGCAGTTTAAGAACGGACAGGGGGTTTCTCCTCCACTTT	CASSLRTDRGFLLHF
18	TRBJ2-6	TRBV7-9	NA	NA	TGTGCCAGCAGCTTCGTTGGATGGATCAGGGCTGGGGCCAACGTCCTGACTTTC	CASSFVGWIRAGANVLTF
16	TRBJ2-1	TRBV5-4	NA	NA	TGTGCCAGCAGCTTGGAGTTGCAGGCAGACCTCGTAGAGCAGTTCTTC	CASSLELQADLVEQFF
16	TRBJ1-2	TRBV5-5	TRBD1	NA	TGTGCCAGCAGCTCACAAGGGACAGGGGGCCCTCATGGCTACACCTTC	CASSSQGTGGPHGYTF
17	TRBJ2-1	TRBV2	TRBD1	NA	TGTGCCAGCAATCGACCAGGGGGACACAGCCTATACAATGAGCAGTTCTTC	CASNRPGGHSLYNEQFF
14	TRBJ1-6	TRBV3-1/TRBV3-2	TRBD1	NA	TGTGCCAGCAGGGAGACAGGGACCAATTCACCCCTCCACTTT	CASRETGTNSPLHF
15	TRBJ2-1	TRBV5-1	NA	NA	TGCGCCAGCAGCTTGGGTACAGGGCCCTTAGATGAGCAGTTCTTC	CASSLGTGPLDEQFF
15	TRBJ1-6	TRBV19	NA	NA	TGTGCCAGTACCCGCGGGGGCCAACTGAATTCACCCCTCCACTTT	CASTRGGQLNSPLHF
16	TRBJ1-4	TRBV10-1	NA	few	TGCGCCAGCAGAAGAAATTCCAGGGGAGATACTGAAAAACTGTTTTTT	CASRRNSRGDTEKLFF
15	TRBJ2-1	TRBV7-9	NA	few	TGTGCCAGCAGCCCCCAACTAGACTCCTACAATGAGCAGTTCTTC	CASSPQLDSYNEQFF